The clone carrying this T cell receptor (beta chain) was picked up many times. The data belong to a study of T cells in Graves' hyperthyroidism and ophthalmopathy. Hyperthyroidism patients were newly diagnosed, had disease duration under 2 months, and were aged 18 to 65 years. The study left out patients who had uncontrolled infection, other autoimmune disease, pregnancy or lactation. With 1 base removed from V and 4 bases from J, the gap between germline ends came to 9 bases. This CDR3 spans 14 amino acids. Germline CDR1 and CDR2: SGHRS and YFSETQ. Amplified TCR beta CDR3 regions derived from RNA transcripts. Primed by the HTBI set, a first-round RT-PCR was run on the TCR CDR3. Each CDR3 protein gets one entry after TCRdb re-called the multiplex PCR reads with MiXCR. This sample yields 40,000 or so distinct CDR3 sequences, of which around 50% are seen a single time; approximately 6.2% belongs to the top ten.

This clonotype originated in a woman between 45 and 60 years old with Graves' hyperthyroidism that later progressed to Graves' ophthalmopathy. The sequencing input was blood. The chain carries TRBV5-1 and TRBJ1-3; D not resolved. The CDR3 reads CASSLTGSGNTIYF. The CDR3 DNA follows: TGCGCCAGCAGCTTGACGGGAAGCGGAAACACCATATATTTT.